This T cell receptor beta chain stems from a study of regulatory T cells in long-lasting Graves disease. With respect to this clonotype: A read error is possible here, since a much larger clone lies one base away.

Time point here: newly diagnosed GD, antithyroid drugs for less than 3 months. With RNA extracted from PBMCs as input, the TCR library was made. Each patient gave approximately 8.8 milliliters of EDTA-anticoagulated peripheral blood. Building of the TCR beta libraries involved iRepertoire HTBI primers and Arm-PCR of CDR3 regions. MiXCR, applied by TCRdb to the multiplex PCR reads, yields one record per CDR3 protein. The table has about 540,000 distinct CDR3 sequences, approximately 12% seen once. This CDR3 is built from 15 residues. Trimming took 7 bases from V and 1 from J, leaving 11 bases between them. In addition, the sample was reused for a study of T cells in Graves' hyperthyroidism and ophthalmopathy. As reported in that work: Uncontrolled infection, other autoimmune disease, pregnancy or lactation disqualified patients from enrolment. A first-round RT-PCR of the TCR CDR3 used the HTBI primer set. The model anticipated ophthalmopathy a median approximately six months pre-onset.

The chain carries TRBV12-3 or TRBV12-4 and TRBJ2-6; D uncertain. The TCR comes from a man younger than 40 with Graves disease. The material was peripheral blood mononuclear cells (PBMCs), obtained at new diagnosis, from a patient treated with antithyroid drugs. DNA of the CDR3: TGTGCCAGCACCCAAGACCTATCTGGGGCCAACGTCCTGACTTTC. Protein: CASTQDLSGANVLTF.